This entry is about one TCR beta chain. This sample is drawn from a study of control samples from healthy donors and cancer patients. The CDR3 runs to 15 residues. Data came from immunoSEQ multiplex PCR; TCRdb stores just in-frame clones and leaves some out. The sample includes around 200,000 clones, 85% to 95% seen only once; the top ten take approximately 1.5%. The rearrangement uses TRBV21-1 and TRBJ2-3. TRBV21-1 represents a pseudogene. This TCR derives from a man younger than 30 in good health. The sample comprised blood. The CDR3 sequence: CASSKEGFGTDTQYF. CDR3 sequence (DNA): TGTGCCAGCAGCAAAGAAGGGTTTGGCACAGATACGCAGTATTTT.